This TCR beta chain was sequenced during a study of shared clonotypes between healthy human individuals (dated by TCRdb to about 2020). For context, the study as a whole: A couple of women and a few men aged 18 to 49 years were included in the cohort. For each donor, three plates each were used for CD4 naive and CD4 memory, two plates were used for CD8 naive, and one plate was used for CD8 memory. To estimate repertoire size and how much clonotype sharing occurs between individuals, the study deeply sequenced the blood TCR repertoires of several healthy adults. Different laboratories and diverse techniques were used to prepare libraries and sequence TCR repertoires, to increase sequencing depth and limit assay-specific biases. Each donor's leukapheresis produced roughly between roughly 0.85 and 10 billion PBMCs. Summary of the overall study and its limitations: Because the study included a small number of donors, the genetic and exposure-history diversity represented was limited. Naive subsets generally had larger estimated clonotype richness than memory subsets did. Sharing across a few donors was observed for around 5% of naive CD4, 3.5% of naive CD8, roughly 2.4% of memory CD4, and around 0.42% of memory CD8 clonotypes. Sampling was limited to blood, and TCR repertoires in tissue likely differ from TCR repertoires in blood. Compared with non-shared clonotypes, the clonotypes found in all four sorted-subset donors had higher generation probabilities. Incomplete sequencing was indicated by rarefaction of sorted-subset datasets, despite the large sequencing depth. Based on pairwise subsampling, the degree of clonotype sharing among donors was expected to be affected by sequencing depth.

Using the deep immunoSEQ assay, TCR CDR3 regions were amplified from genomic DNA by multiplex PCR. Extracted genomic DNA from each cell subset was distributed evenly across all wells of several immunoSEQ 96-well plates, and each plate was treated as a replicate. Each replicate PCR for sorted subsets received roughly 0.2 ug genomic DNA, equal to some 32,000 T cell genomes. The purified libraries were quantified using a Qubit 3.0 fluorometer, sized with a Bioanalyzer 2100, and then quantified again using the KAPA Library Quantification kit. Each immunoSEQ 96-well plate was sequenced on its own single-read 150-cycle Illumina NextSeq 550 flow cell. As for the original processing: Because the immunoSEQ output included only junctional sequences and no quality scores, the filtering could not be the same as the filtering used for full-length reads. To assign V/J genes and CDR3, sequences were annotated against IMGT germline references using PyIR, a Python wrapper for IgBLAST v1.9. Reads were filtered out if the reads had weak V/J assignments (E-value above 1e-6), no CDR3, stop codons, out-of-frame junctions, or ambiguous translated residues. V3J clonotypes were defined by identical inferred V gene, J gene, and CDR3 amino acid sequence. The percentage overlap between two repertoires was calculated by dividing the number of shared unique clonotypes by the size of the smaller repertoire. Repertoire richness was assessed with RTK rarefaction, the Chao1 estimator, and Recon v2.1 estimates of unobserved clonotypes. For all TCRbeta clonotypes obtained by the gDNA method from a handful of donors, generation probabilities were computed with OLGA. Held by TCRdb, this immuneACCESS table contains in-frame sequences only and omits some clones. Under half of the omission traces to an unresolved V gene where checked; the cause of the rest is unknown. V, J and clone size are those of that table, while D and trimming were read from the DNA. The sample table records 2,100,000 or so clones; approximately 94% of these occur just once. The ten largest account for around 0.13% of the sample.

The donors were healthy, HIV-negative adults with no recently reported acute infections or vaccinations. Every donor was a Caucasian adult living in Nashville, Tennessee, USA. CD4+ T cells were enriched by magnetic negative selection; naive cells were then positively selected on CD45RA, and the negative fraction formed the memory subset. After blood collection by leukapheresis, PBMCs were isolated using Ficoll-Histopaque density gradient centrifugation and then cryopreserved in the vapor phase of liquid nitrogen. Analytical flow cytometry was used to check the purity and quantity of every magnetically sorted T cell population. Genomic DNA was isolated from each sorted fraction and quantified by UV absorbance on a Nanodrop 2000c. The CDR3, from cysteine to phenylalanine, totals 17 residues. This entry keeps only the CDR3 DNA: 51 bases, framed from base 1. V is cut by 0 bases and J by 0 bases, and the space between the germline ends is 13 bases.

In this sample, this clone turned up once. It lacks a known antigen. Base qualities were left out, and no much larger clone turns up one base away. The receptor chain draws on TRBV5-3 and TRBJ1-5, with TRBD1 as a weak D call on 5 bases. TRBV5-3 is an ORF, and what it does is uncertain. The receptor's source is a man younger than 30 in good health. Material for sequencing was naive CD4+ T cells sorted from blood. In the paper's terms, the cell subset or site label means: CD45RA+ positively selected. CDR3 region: CARSLGLGGCSNQPQHF. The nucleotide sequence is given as TGTGCCAGAAGCTTGGGTTTGGGGGGTTGTAGCAATCAGCCCCAGCATTTT.